The clone carrying this T cell receptor (beta chain) was counted only a few times. The sample belongs to a study of blood T cell repertoires in COVID-19. Whole-study context: Collection of acute and convalescent COVID-19 samples took place in the United States, Italy and Spain. T cells, B-cell-depleted T cells, or PBMCs provided the cDNA or gDNA that served as material.

With 5 bases clipped from V and 9 bases from J, the junction kept 3 bases outside the gene matches. CDR3 length: 13 amino acids. Germline V CDR1 and CDR2: MGHRA, YSYEKL. Original processing methods: Scientists estimated how many nucleated cells there were by amplifying reference gene primers. The assay was immunoSEQ multiplex PCR, and TCRdb's table has in-frame clones only and misses some. For V, J and clone size, that table is used; D and trimming come from the DNA. The table has about 150,000 clones, 87% seen once. This sequence joins TRBV4-1 and TRBJ1-6, with 8 nucleotides matching TRBD1. The clonotype originates from a man over 45 with active COVID-19. The sequenced material came from peripheral blood. The CDR3 DNA reads as TGCGCCAGCAGCGGACAGGGCGGTTCACCCCTCCACTTT. This gives the protein CASSGQGGSPLHF.